This T cell receptor beta chain was profiled in a study of T cell changes during pregnancy in multiple sclerosis. TCRdb's copy holds only in-frame clones and misses some; the assay was immunoSEQ multiplex PCR. The sample includes tens of thousands of clones, less than 95% of them seen just once. Trimming pared 1 base from V and 7 bases from J, leaving 11 bases between. Germline V gene lookup returns CDR1 GTSNPN and CDR2 SVGIG (reference sequence). The CDR3 spans 13 residues. The sequencing here drew on peripheral blood, taken in the third trimester of pregnancy. The rearrangement uses TRBV30 and TRBJ1-5, with a tentative D call TRBD1 (6 bases). The receptor's source is a female donor in good health, enrolled as a control in a pregnancy study. As DNA, the CDR3 is TGTGCCTGGAGTGCAGGACAGAACCAGCCCCAGCATTTT. Encoded protein: CAWSAGQNQPQHF. Complete variable domain (other parts from reference TRBV30 and TRBJ1-5): SQTIHQWPATLVQPVGSPLSLECTVEGTSNPNLYWYRQAAGRGLQLLFYSVGIGQISSEVPQNLSASRPQDRQFILSSKKLLLSDSGFYLCAWSAGQNQPQHFGDGTRLSIL.